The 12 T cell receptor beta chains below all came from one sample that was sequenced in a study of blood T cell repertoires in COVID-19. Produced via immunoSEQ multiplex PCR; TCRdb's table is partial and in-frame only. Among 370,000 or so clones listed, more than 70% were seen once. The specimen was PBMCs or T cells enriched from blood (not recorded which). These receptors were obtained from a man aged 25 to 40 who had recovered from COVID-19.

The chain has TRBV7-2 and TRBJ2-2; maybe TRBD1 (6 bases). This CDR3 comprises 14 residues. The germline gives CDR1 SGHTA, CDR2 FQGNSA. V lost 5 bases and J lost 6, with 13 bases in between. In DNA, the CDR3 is TGTGCCAGCAGCACAACAGGGATCTCCGGGGAGCTGTTTTTT. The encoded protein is CASSTTGISGELFF.

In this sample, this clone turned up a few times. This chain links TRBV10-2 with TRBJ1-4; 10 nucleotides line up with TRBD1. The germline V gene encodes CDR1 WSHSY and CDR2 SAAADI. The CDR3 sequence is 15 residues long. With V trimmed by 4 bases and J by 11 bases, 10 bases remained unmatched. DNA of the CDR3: TGCGCCAGCAGTGCAAATGGGACAGGGGTTTTGAAACTGTTTTTT. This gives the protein CASSANGTGVLKLFF.

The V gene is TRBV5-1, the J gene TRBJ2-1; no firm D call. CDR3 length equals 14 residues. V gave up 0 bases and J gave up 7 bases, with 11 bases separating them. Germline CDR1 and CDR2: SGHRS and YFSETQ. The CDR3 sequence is CASSLALGFNEQFF. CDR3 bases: TGCGCCAGCAGCTTGGCCCTTGGCTTTAATGAGCAGTTCTTC.

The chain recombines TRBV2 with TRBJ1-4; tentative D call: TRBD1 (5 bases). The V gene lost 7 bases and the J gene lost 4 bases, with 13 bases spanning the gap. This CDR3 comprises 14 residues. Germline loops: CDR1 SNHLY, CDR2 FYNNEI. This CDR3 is CASIGRGFNEKLFF. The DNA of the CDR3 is TGTGCCAGCATCGGTCGGGGGTTTAATGAAAAACTGTTTTTT.

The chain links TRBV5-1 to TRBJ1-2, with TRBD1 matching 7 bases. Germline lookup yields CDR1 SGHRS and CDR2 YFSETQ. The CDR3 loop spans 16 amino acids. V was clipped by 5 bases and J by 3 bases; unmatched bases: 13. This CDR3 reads CASSGGDSLTHYGYTF. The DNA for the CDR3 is TGCGCCAGCAGTGGAGGGGACAGCCTAACACACTATGGCTACACCTTC.

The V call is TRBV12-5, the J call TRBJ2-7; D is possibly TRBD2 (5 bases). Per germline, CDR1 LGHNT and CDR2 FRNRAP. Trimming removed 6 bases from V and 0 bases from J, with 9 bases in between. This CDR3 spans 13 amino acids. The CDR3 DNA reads TGTGCTAGTGGATCGGGGATCTCCTACGAGCAGTACTTC. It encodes CASGSGISYEQYF. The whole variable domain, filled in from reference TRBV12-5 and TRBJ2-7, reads DARVTQTPRHKVTEMGQEVTMRCQPILGHNTVFWYRQTMMQGLELLAYFRNRAPLDDSGMPKDRFSAEMPDATLATLKIQPSEPRDSAVYFCASGSGISYEQYFGPGTRLTVT.

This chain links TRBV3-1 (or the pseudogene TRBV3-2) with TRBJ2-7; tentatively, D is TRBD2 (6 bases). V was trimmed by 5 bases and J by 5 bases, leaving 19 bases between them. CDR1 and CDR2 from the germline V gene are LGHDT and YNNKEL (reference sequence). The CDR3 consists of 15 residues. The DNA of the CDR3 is TGTGCCAGCAGCAGGGCCGGGAGAGGAAAGGACGAGCAGTACTTC. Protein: CASSRAGRGKDEQYF.

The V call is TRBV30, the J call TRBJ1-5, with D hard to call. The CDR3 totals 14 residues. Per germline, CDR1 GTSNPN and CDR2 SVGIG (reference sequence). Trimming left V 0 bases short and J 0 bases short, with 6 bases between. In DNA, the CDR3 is TGTGCCTGGAGTGTTACTTATAGCAATCAGCCCCAGCATTTT. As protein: CAWSVTYSNQPQHF. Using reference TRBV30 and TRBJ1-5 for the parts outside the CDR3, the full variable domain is SQTIHQWPATLVQPVGSPLSLECTVEGTSNPNLYWYRQAAGRGLQLLFYSVGIGQISSEVPQNLSASRPQDRQFILSSKKLLLSDSGFYLCAWSVTYSNQPQHFGDGTRLSIL.

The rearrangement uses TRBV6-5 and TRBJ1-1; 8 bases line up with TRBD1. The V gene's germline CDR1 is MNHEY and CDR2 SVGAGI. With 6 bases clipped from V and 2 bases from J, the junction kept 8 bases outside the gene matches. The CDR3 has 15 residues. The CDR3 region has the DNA TGTGCCAGCAGCTTTTCCGGGACAGGCAACACTGAAGCTTTCTTT. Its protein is CASSFSGTGNTEAFF.

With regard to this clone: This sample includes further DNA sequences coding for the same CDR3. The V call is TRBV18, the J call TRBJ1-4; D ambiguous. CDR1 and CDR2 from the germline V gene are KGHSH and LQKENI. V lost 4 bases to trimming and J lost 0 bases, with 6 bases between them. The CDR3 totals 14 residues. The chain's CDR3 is CASSQGATNEKLFF. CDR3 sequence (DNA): TGTGCCAGCTCACAGGGAGCAACTAATGAAAAACTGTTTTTT.

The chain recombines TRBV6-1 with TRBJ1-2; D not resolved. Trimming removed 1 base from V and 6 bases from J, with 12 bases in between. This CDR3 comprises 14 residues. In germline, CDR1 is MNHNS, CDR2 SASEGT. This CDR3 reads CASSEGAGKNGYTF. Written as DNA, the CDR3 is TGTGCCAGCAGTGAAGGGGCCGGCAAGAATGGCTACACCTTC.

The DNA for the CDR3 is TGTGCCAGCCAAAGGGACATTTCCGACTACAATGAGCAGTTCTTC. It yields the protein CASQRDISDYNEQFF. The chain couples TRBV6-5 to TRBJ2-1; TRBD1 is a possible D gene (6 bases). CDR3 length: 15 amino acids. The V end lost 8 bases, the J end lost 3 bases, and 17 bases lay between the germline ends. The germline V gene has CDR1 MNHEY and CDR2 SVGAGI.